This T cell receptor beta chain originates from a study of circulating and synovial CD4+ cells in juvenile arthritis. The germline V gene has CDR1 MNHNY and CDR2 SVGAGI (reference sequence). V was pared by 2 bases and J by 6 bases, with 10 bases between. This CDR3 comprises 13 residues. Whole-study findings and limits: These repertoires were less diverse than bulk blood CD4 repertoires.

Using immunoSEQ multiplex PCR, the repertoire was profiled, and TCRdb retains in-frame clones only, with some absent. In the table there are thousands of clones, roughly four fifths of which are singletons. Remarks on this clone: Its antigen is unknown.

The source material was CD4+ T cells from synovial fluid. The origin of this receptor is a human donor with juvenile idiopathic arthritis. J is TRBJ1-2 and V is TRBV6-6; D not resolved. The CDR3 DNA sequence: TGTGCCAGCAGTTACGTAGCGGGGAATGGCTACACCTTC. It specifies CASSYVAGNGYTF.